This entry is about one T cell receptor beta chain. The data stem from a study of blood T cell repertoires in COVID-19. On the study more broadly: Spain, Italy and the United States supplied samples that represented acute and convalescent COVID-19.

Per the original methods: Cell counts per sample came from amplifying reference gene primers. Clones were sequenced by immunoSEQ multiplex PCR, and TCRdb holds only the in-frame ones, with some missing. That table furnishes V, J and clone size, whereas the DNA furnished D and trimming. The sample holds some 300,000 clones, 85% to 90% seen once. This sequence originates from a woman younger than 45 with COVID-19, enrolled during active disease. Sequencing used peripheral blood.

The CDR3 DNA reads as TGTGCCAGCATTCATCGGGATAAGCCCCAGCATTTT. As protein: CASIHRDKPQHF. This sequence joins TRBV2 and TRBJ1-5; D uncertain. V shed 7 bases and J shed 8 bases, with 12 bases lying between them. Per the germline V gene, CDR1 is SNHLY and CDR2 is FYNNEI. The CDR3 is 12 residues long.